This is a list of T cell receptor beta chains from one sample in a study of cytomegalovirus exposure and HLA in healthy donors. The repertoire was sequenced with immunoSEQ multiplex PCR; TCRdb's copy has only in-frame clones and lacks some. This sample has 150,000 to 200,000 clones, with under 90% found just once. Sequencing input: PBMCs. All receptors derive from a young man in good health and CMV-seropositive. CDR3s leave out the opening cysteine and the closing phenylalanine or tryptophan.

J: TRBJ2-3
V: TRBV5-4
CDR3: ASSSFEGQGVSWADTQY

J: TRBJ1-2
V: TRBV7-8
CDR3: ASSAGTVYGYT

J: TRBJ1-2
V: TRBV30
CDR3: AWSFSDTSNYGYT

J: TRBJ2-5
V: TRBV28
CDR3: ASSSRLAGGRETQY

J: -
V: TRBV5-6
CDR3: ASSRAPDQEDSYEQY

J: TRBJ2-1
V: TRBV6-4
CDR3: ASSSSSYNEQF

J: TRBJ2-1
V: TRBV5-1
CDR3: ASSLDPSGRAFNEQF

J: TRBJ2-5
V: TRBV12-5
CDR3: ASAQFQETQY

J: TRBJ1-1
V: TRBV5-1
CDR3: ASSLDAGESVTF

J: TRBJ2-1
V: TRBV4-3
CDR3: ASSQTTSGGDNEQF

J: TRBJ2-2
V: TRBV9
CDR3: ASSVASTGYAGELF

J: TRBJ2-7
V: TRBV7-2
CDR3: ASRGGSGTHSYEQY

J: TRBJ2-7
V: TRBV11-2
CDR3: ASSLNIQGSEQY

J: TRBJ2-2
V: TRBV6-5
CDR3: ASSLTGWNTGELF

J: TRBJ2-7
V: TRBV19
CDR3: ASSTGQGLYEQY

J: TRBJ2-7
V: TRBV10-1
CDR3: ASSEGLAGYEQY

J: TRBJ2-7
V: TRBV11-3
CDR3: ASSLDESDNAAYEQY

J: TRBJ1-1
V: TRBV6-5
CDR3: ASSTPGSGNTEAF

J: TRBJ1-3
V: TRBV11-2
CDR3: ASSLTGRPGNTIY

J: TRBJ1-4
V: TRBV28
CDR3: ASSAGTGYEKLF

J: TRBJ2-3
V: TRBV5-6
CDR3: ASSLLGSGREMADTQY

J: TRBJ1-3
V: TRBV7-9
CDR3: ASSSPPGQGSGNTIY